The 26 T cell receptor beta chains below were found in one sample sequenced in a study of molecular identifiers for immune sequencing clone quantification. A single record per CDR3 protein comes from TCRdb applying MiXCR to the PCR reads. The sample has around 86,000 distinct CDR3 sequences; under 20% are singletons. The sequenced material came from naive CD8+ T cells from blood, with Jurkat cell RNA spiked in. Subset given: FACS-sorted CD8+CD4-CCR7+CD45RA+ naive T cells. Source of these receptors: a human donor in good health. Some libraries in this study had Jurkat cell RNA spiked in.

In regard to this clonotype: It may be a read error: a sequence one base away is much more abundant. The genes are TRBV4-2 and TRBJ2-5, with D tentatively TRBD2 (5 bases). The V gene lost 2 bases and the J gene lost 1 base, with 11 bases spanning the gap. The CDR3 extends over 15 amino acids. Germline V gene lookup returns CDR1 LGHNA and CDR2 YNFKEQ. CDR3 loop: CASSQRPSSQETQYF. CDR3 in DNA: TGTGCCAGCAGCCAAAGACCTAGCTCCCAAGAGACCCAGTACTTC.

In its sample, this clonotype was seen many times. The chain couples TRBV20-1 to TRBJ2-7; D is unclear. Trimming pared 0 bases from V and 2 bases from J, leaving 11 bases between. Germline V CDR1 and CDR2: DFQATT, SNEGSKA (reference sequence). This CDR3 region has 14 residues. The CDR3 bases are TGCAGTGCTAGAGATTCGATAGGCACCTACGAGCAGTACTTC. It translates to CSARDSIGTYEQYF.

This clonotype appeared many times. The rearrangement joins TRBV6-2 or TRBV6-3 to TRBJ1-1; D is possibly TRBD1 (5 bases). This CDR3 contains 15 residues. Germline CDR1 and CDR2: MNHEY and SVGEGT. V lost 5 bases and J lost 5, with 18 bases in between. DNA for the CDR3: TGTGCCAGCAGTCCCCTGTGGCAGGGAGGAACTGAAGCTTTCTTT. Its protein product is CASSPLWQGGTEAFF.

At least ten counts were recorded for this clonotype. The chain uses TRBV4-1 and TRBJ2-1, with D possibly being TRBD2 (6 bases). Trimming pared 1 base from V and 9 bases from J, leaving 10 bases between. The CDR3 runs to 13 residues. Germline V gives CDR1 MGHRA, CDR2 YSYEKL. Here the CDR3 reads CASSQATSFEQFF. The DNA for the CDR3 is TGCGCCAGCAGCCAAGCAACTAGCTTTGAGCAGTTCTTC.

This clonotype has at least ten counts. CDR3 DNA: TGTGCCAGCAGCCCGGGACAGGGGTTAAGTCAGCCCCAGCATTTT. It yields the protein CASSPGQGLSQPQHF. The V call is TRBV12-3 or TRBV12-4, the J call TRBJ1-5; 10 bases map to TRBD1. J lost 6 bases, V lost 6 bases, and 8 bases had no gene match. This CDR3 contains 15 residues.

Comment on this clonotype: A read error may explain this, as a much larger clone is one base away. This rearrangement joins TRBV12-3 or TRBV12-4 to TRBJ2-2, with D unresolved. The CDR3 length is 12 residues. The V and J ends lost 8 bases and 5 bases respectively, with 9 bases between them. The CDR3 DNA is TGTGCCAGCGGTTCCAGAACCGGGGAGCTGTTTTTT. Translating gives CASGSRTGELFF.

This clonotype was picked up many times. This chain uses TRBV6-1 with TRBJ1-5; a weak D match, TRBD1 (5 bases). Per the germline V gene, CDR1 is MNHNS and CDR2 is SASEGT. Trimming took off 6 bases at V and 0 bases at J, with 9 bases between the two ends. The length of the CDR3 is 14 residues. CDR3 in DNA: TGTGCCAGCAGGACAGAGTATAGCAATCAGCCCCAGCATTTT. Translated, it gives CASRTEYSNQPQHF.

This clonotype was observed many times. The chain carries TRBV14 and TRBJ2-2; D is unresolved. The CDR3 spans 17 residues. In germline, CDR1 is SGHDN, CDR2 FVKESK. The V gene lost 0 bases and the J gene lost 2 bases, with 13 bases spanning the gap. The CDR3 region is CASSQDLGRRNTGELFF. The CDR3 DNA is TGTGCCAGCAGCCAAGATCTGGGTCGACGCAACACCGGGGAGCTGTTTTTT.

A few counts support this clonotype. One base away lies a much larger clone, so this may be a sequencing read error. The gene calls are TRBV2 and TRBJ1-4; 10 bases line up with TRBD1. Germline CDR1 and CDR2: SNHLY and FYNNEI. CDR3 length: 16 amino acids. The CDR3 coding sequence is TGTGCCAGCAGTGACGGGGGACAGGGGACTACTGAAAAACTGTTTTTT. Residues: CASSDGGQGTTEKLFF.

Worth noting for this clonotype: The junction departs from the called germline gene at one end, perhaps through a read error. The CDR3 DNA follows: TGCAGTGCTAACACAGGGACGGGCACTAAAGCTTTCTTT. It codes for CSANTGTGTKAFF. The J gene is TRBJ1-1, the V gene TRBV20-1; D might be TRBD1 (6 bases). In germline, CDR1 is DFQATT, CDR2 SNEGSKA (reference sequence). The CDR3 spans 13 residues.

This clonotype was seen many times. The rearrangement joins TRBV3-1 to TRBJ2-5; TRBD2 matches 13 bases. Germline CDR1 and CDR2: LGHDT and YNNKEL (reference sequence). V lost 4 bases and J lost 5; bases outside the gene matches: 7. CDR3 size: 16 residues. The DNA of the CDR3 is TGTGCCAGCAGCCCTGGGACTAGCGGGGATTCGGAGACCCAGTACTTC. As protein: CASSPGTSGDSETQYF.

This clonotype was observed at least ten times. The gene calls are TRBV21-1 and TRBJ1-5. TRBV21-1 is deemed a pseudogene. The CDR3 sequence is 17 residues long. The CDR3 DNA is TGTGCCAGCAGTGAATCGGAGGAACTGAACAGCAATCAGCCCCAGCATTTT. Encoded protein: CASSESEELNSNQPQHF.

This clonotype was picked up many times. The genes are TRBV4-3 and TRBJ2-7; 8 bases fit TRBD1. This CDR3 contains 15 residues. V trimming: 1 base; J trimming: 3 bases; junction bases outside the gene matches: 5. CDR1 is LGHNA and CDR2 is YSLEER in the germline V gene. The DNA of the CDR3 is TGCGCCAGCAGCCAAGCCGGACAGGGCAGCTACGAGCAGTACTTC. Its protein product is CASSQAGQGSYEQYF.

Details on this clonotype: Just one base apart from a much larger clone, this may be a read error. The CDR3 ends on some other residue instead of the conserved phenylalanine or tryptophan, so this is likely a read error. The chain employs TRBV20-1 and TRBJ1-1; D is unclear. The CDR3 length is 11 residues. Germline lookup yields CDR1 DFQATT and CDR2 SNEGSKA (reference sequence). Trimming removed 6 bases from V and 1 base from J, with 6 bases in between. The CDR3 sequence is CSATQNTEAFL. The CDR3, as DNA: TGCAGTGCCACTCAGAACACTGAAGCTTTCCTT.

This clonotype was observed a handful of times. The rearrangement uses TRBV20-1 and TRBJ1-5; the D is unclear. There are 13 residues in the CDR3. Germline lookup yields CDR1 DFQATT and CDR2 SNEGSKA (reference sequence). The V end lost 1 base, the J end lost 4 bases, and 8 bases lay between the germline ends. The CDR3 loop reads CSARVLENQPQHF. Here the CDR3 DNA reads TGCAGTGCTAGAGTATTGGAAAATCAGCCCCAGCATTTT.

This clonotype has a count of ten or more. V usage is TRBV4-1 and J usage is TRBJ2-3; D is undetermined. Germline values: CDR1 MGHRA, CDR2 YSYEKL. The CDR3 runs 17 residues. Trimming removed 0 bases from V and 3 bases from J, with 16 bases in between. CDR3 loop: CASSQDPGREKTDTQYF. In DNA form, the CDR3 reads TGCGCCAGCAGCCAAGATCCCGGACGAGAGAAAACAGATACGCAGTATTTT.

On this clonotype itself: Since the CDR3 does not end with the conserved phenylalanine or tryptophan, this likely comes from a read error. The V call is TRBV30, the J call TRBJ2-1; D uncertain. The germline V gene has CDR1 GTSNPN and CDR2 SVGIG (reference sequence). The CDR3 has 15 amino acids. With 3 bases removed from V and 2 bases from J, the gap between germline ends came to 14 bases. The CDR3, as DNA: TGTGCCTGGAGCGGCGGTACCCAGCCCTACAATGAGCAGTTCTCC. Translated, it gives CAWSGGTQPYNEQFS.

At least ten counts were recorded for this clonotype. The rearrangement joins TRBV7-6 to TRBJ1-4; 8 bases are a match to TRBD1. Unmatched junction bases numbered 9, after V lost 4 bases and J lost 2 bases. The length of the CDR3 is 17 residues. From germline, CDR1 is SGHVS and CDR2 FNYEAQ. The CDR3 coding sequence is TGTGCCAGCAGCTCCGGACAGGGAGGAACCACTAATGAAAAACTGTTTTTT. This gives the protein CASSSGQGGTTNEKLFF.

Many counts were recorded for this clonotype. The chain is built from TRBV20-1 and TRBJ2-5; D ambiguous. CDR1 and CDR2 (germline): DFQATT, SNEGSKA (reference sequence). This CDR3 has 14 amino acids. Trimming cost V 0 bases and J 7 bases, with 15 bases left between them. CDR3 sequence: CSARDPWAQATQYF. CDR3 nucleotide sequence: TGCAGTGCTAGAGATCCCTGGGCCCAGGCGACCCAGTACTTC.

In this sample, this clonotype turned up many times. This chain joins TRBV7-9 and TRBJ1-4; TRBD1 is a possible D gene (6 bases). Germline CDR1 and CDR2: SEHNR and FQNEAQ (reference sequence). The CDR3 length is 14 residues. V was pared by 5 bases and J by 7 bases, with 14 bases between. The CDR3 reads CASSTTQGGEKLFF. The CDR3 bases are TGTGCCAGCAGCACAACTCAAGGGGGTGAAAAACTGTTTTTT.

This clonotype was found many times. The chain joins TRBV7-8 to TRBJ1-5, with 9 bases identical to TRBD1. V gave up 3 bases and J gave up 0 bases; unmatched junction bases: 9. The V gene's germline CDR1 is SGHVS and CDR2 FQNEAQ. This CDR3 has 18 amino acids. The CDR3 protein is CASSLAGTGSYSNQPQHF. In DNA form, the CDR3 reads TGTGCCAGCAGCTTGGCCGGGACAGGGTCTTATAGCAATCAGCCCCAGCATTTT. Variable domain in full (rest from reference TRBV7-8 and TRBJ1-5): GAGVSQSPRYKVAKRGQDVALRCDPISGHVSLFWYQQALGQGPEFLTYFQNEAQLDKSGLPSDRFFAERPEGSVSTLKIQRTQQEDSAVYLCASSLAGTGSYSNQPQHFGDGTRLSIL.

The chain is built from TRBV11-2 and TRBJ2-7; D is ambiguous. Trimming took off 4 bases at V and 1 base at J, with 11 bases between the two ends. Germline CDR1 SGHAT, CDR2 FQNNGV. This CDR3 contains 14 residues. This CDR3 reads CASSSLFLSYEQYF. The CDR3 DNA follows: TGTGCCAGCAGCTCCCTCTTTCTTTCCTACGAGCAGTACTTC.

This clonotype was counted many times. The V call is TRBV6-5, the J call TRBJ1-5; tentatively, D is TRBD1 (6 bases). There are 14 residues in the CDR3. Germline V gene data show CDR1 as MNHEY and CDR2 as SVGAGI. V was cut by 3 bases and J by 6 bases, with 12 bases left in between. DNA for the CDR3: TGTGCCAGCAGTTATGGGGCAGGGGTTCAGCCCCAGCATTTT. Translation: CASSYGAGVQPQHF.

Ten or more counts support this clonotype. J is TRBJ2-3 and V is TRBV5-6; TRBD2 aligns across 7 bases. This CDR3 region has 12 residues. V shed 4 bases, J shed 10 bases, and the junction held 6 bases outside the gene matches. The germline gives CDR1 SGHDT, CDR2 YYEEEE. The CDR3 DNA is TGTGCCAGCAGCCCTGGACTAGTTCCGCAGTATTTT. This translates into CASSPGLVPQYF.

The chain carries TRBV27 and TRBJ2-1; a weak D match, TRBD2 (5 bases). Trimming left V 0 bases short and J 6 bases short, with 15 bases between. Per germline, CDR1 MNHEY and CDR2 SMNVEV (reference sequence). The CDR3 is made up of 16 amino acids. This chain's CDR3 is CASSLSTVSVGNEQFF. The CDR3 DNA sequence: TGTGCCAGCAGTTTATCAACGGTTAGCGTGGGCAATGAGCAGTTCTTC.

The rearrangement joins TRBV4-1 to TRBJ2-3; D is unresolved. The V end lost 1 base, the J end lost 0 bases, and 14 bases lay between the germline ends. CDR3 length: 17 residues. The germline CDR1 and CDR2 sequences are MGHRA and YSYEKL. The DNA of the CDR3 is TGCGCCAGCAGCCAAGTGCTAGAACTCTCTAGCACAGATACGCAGTATTTT. Encoded protein: CASSQVLELSSTDTQYF.